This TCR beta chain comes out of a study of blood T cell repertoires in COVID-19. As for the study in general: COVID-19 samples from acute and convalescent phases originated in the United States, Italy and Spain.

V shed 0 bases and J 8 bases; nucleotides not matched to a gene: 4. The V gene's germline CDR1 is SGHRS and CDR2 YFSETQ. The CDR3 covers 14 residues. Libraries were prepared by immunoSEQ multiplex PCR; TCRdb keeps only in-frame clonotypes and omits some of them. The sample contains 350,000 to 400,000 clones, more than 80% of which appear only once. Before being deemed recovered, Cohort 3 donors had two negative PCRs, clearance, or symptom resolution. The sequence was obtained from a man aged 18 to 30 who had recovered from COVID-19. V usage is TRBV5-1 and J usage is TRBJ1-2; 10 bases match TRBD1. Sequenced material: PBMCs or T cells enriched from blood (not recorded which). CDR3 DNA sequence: TGCGCCAGCAGCTTGGGGGACAGGGGTTACGGCTACACCTTC. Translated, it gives CASSLGDRGYGYTF.